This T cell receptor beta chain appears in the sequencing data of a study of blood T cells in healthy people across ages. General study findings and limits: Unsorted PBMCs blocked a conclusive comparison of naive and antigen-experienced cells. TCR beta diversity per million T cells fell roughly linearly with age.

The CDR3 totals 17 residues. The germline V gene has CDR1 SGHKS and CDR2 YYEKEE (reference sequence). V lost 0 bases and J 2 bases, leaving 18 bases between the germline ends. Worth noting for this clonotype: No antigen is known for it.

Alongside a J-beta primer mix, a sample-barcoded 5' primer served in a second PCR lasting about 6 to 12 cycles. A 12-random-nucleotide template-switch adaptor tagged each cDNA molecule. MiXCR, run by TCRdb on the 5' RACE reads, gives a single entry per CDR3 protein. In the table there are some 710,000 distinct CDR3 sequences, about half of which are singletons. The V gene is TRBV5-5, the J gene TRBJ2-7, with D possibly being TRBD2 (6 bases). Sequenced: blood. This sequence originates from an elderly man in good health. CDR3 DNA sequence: TGTGCCAGCAGCTTGGAGGCCGGCGGGGTGGGGGCCTACGAGCAGTACTTC. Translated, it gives CASSLEAGGVGAYEQYF.